The 27 T cell receptor beta chains below come from one sample, sequenced in a study of blood T cell repertoires in COVID-19. Some clones are missing from TCRdb's copy, which holds only in-frame ones; the method was immunoSEQ multiplex PCR. Of around 430,000 clones in the sample, about 83% were seen once. Source material: PBMCs or T cells enriched from blood (not recorded which). Receptor source: a woman aged 45 to 65 who had recovered from COVID-19.

The rearrangement links TRBV6-5 to TRBJ2-2, with a weak D call TRBD2 (6 bases). The V end was cut by 6 bases, the J end by 5 bases, with 13 bases between. CDR3 length equals 14 residues. Germline CDR1 MNHEY, CDR2 SVGAGI. In nucleotides, the CDR3 is TGTGCCAGCAGCCCGGGACTTTTAACCGGGGAGCTGTTTTTT. Protein: CASSPGLLTGELFF.

The CDR3 nucleotides are TGTGCCTGGAAGTTTATGGGGCAAGGGTTGGGAACAGATACGCAGTATTTT. Encoded protein: CAWKFMGQGLGTDTQYF. The V and J genes are TRBV30 and TRBJ2-3; D perhaps matches TRBD1 (5 bases). V was pared by 4 bases and J by 3 bases, with 23 bases between. The CDR3 sequence is 17 residues long. Germline CDR1 reads GTSNPN; CDR2 reads SVGIG (reference sequence).

The chain recombines TRBV27 with TRBJ1-6; no clear D. The CDR3 contains 13 residues. Germline CDR1 and CDR2: MNHEY and SMNVEV (reference sequence). The V end lost 4 bases, the J end lost 10 bases, and 11 bases lay between the germline ends. CDR3 in DNA: TGTGCCAGCAGTTCGGACTTCTTGTCACCCCTCCACTTT. It translates to CASSSDFLSPLHF.

Here the CDR3 reads CASSLGTRYPQETQYF. The CDR3 nucleotides are TGTGCCAGCAGTCTAGGCACAAGATACCCTCAAGAGACCCAGTACTTC. The chain uses TRBV7-6 and TRBJ2-5; D not certain. This CDR3 region has 16 residues. V was pared by 6 bases and J by 2 bases, with 19 bases between. Per the germline V gene, CDR1 is SGHVS and CDR2 is FNYEAQ.

The chain links TRBV6-5 to TRBJ1-3, with D possibly being TRBD1 (6 bases). Per the germline V gene, CDR1 is MNHEY and CDR2 is SVGAGI. V lost 7 bases, J lost 4 bases, and 14 bases lay in between. This CDR3 is built from 14 residues. CDR3 nucleotide sequence: TGTGCCAGCACCCCCACAGGGAGAGGAAACACCATATATTTT. As protein: CASTPTGRGNTIYF.

The chain uses TRBV27 and TRBJ2-3; TRBD2 matches 7 bases. Germline CDR1 and CDR2: MNHEY and SMNVEV (reference sequence). The J segment lost 7 bases and the V segment lost 6 bases, leaving 16 bases of the junction unmatched. There are 16 residues in the CDR3. The CDR3 spells CASSQSHGGSHYTQYF. CDR3 bases: TGTGCCAGCAGCCAAAGTCACGGGGGGTCGCATTATACGCAGTATTTT.

The chain is built from TRBV24-1 and TRBJ2-7; 7 nucleotides match TRBD1. This CDR3 comprises 12 residues. Germline V gene lookup returns CDR1 KGHDR and CDR2 SFDVKD. V trimming: 4 bases; J trimming: 7 bases; junction bases outside the gene matches: 3. In DNA form, the CDR3 reads TGTGCCACCAGTGAGACGACAGGGGAGCAGTACTTC. Translated, it gives CATSETTGEQYF.

This clone was counted once. V is TRBV9 and J is TRBJ2-3; D is undetermined. V was clipped by 3 bases and J by 0 bases, with 8 bases between them. The length of the CDR3 is 14 residues. CDR1 SGDLS and CDR2 YYNGEE come from the germline V gene. CDR3 bases: TGTGCCAGCAGCGCCTGGAGAAGCACAGATACGCAGTATTTT. It is translated as CASSAWRSTDTQYF.

This clone has a single count. Other DNA sequences within the sample encode an identical CDR3. The rearrangement uses TRBV5-1 and TRBJ1-1; D gene uncertain. The ends were cut back, 4 bases at V and 1 base at J, with 2 bases in the middle. Germline CDR1 SGHRS, CDR2 YFSETQ. There are 11 residues in the CDR3. In DNA, the CDR3 is TGCGCCAGCAGCCAGAACACTGAAGCTTTCTTT. It specifies CASSQNTEAFF. The full variable domain, in which reference TRBV5-1 and TRBJ1-1 provide the parts outside the CDR3, is KAGVTQTPRYLIKTRGQQVTLSCSPISGHRSVSWYQQTPGQGLQFLFEYFSETQRNKGNFPGRFSGRQFSNSRSEMNVSTLELGDSALYLCASSQNTEAFFGQGTRLTVV.

This chain uses TRBV13 with TRBJ2-7, with a tentative D call TRBD1 (6 bases). The CDR3 contains 14 residues. The V end was cut by 3 bases, the J end by 2 bases, with 11 bases between. CDR1 and CDR2 (germline): PRHDT, FYEKMQ (reference sequence). The CDR3 spells CASSLTGGPYEQYF. The CDR3 DNA sequence: TGTGCCAGCAGCTTGACAGGAGGCCCCTACGAGCAGTACTTC. Full variable domain (rest looked up from reference TRBV13 and TRBJ2-7): AAGVIQSPRHLIKEKRETATLKCYPIPRHDTVYWYQQGPGQDPQFLISFYEKMQSDKGSIPDRFSAQQFSDYHSELNMSSLELGDSALYFCASSLTGGPYEQYFGPGTRLTVT.

The chain is built from TRBV4-1 and TRBJ1-1; a possible D gene is TRBD1 (5 bases). There are 16 residues in the CDR3. Per germline, CDR1 MGHRA and CDR2 YSYEKL. V lost 0 bases and J lost 1, with 12 bases in between. For the CDR3, the DNA is TGCGCCAGCAGCCAAGATCGGCGGGGGTCGAACACTGAAGCTTTCTTT. Its protein is CASSQDRRGSNTEAFF.

The chain links TRBV12-3 or TRBV12-4 to TRBJ1-1, with D hard to call. V gave up 4 bases and J gave up 0 bases, with 6 bases separating them. CDR3 length: 13 residues. The CDR3 DNA reads TGTGCCAGCAGTTCTCAGATGAACACTGAAGCTTTCTTT. Its protein product is CASSSQMNTEAFF.

The chain recombines TRBV9 with TRBJ1-1; 7 bases are a match to TRBD1. CDR3 length: 15 amino acids. Trimming took 1 base from V and 1 from J; bases not matched to a gene: 4. The V gene's germline CDR1 is SGDLS and CDR2 YYNGEE. The CDR3 nucleotides are TGTGCCAGCAGCGTATACGCAGGGGGGAACACTGAAGCTTTCTTT. Translated, it gives CASSVYAGGNTEAFF.

The chain carries TRBV5-1 and TRBJ2-3; D may be TRBD1 (5 bases). Deletions cut 4 bases from V and 1 base from J, with 16 bases between. The CDR3 contains 16 residues. The germline V gene has CDR1 SGHRS and CDR2 YFSETQ. CDR3 sequence reads: CASSQGQTLRTDTQYF. The CDR3 DNA follows: TGCGCCAGCAGCCAGGGTCAGACACTACGCACAGATACGCAGTATTTT.

The chain employs TRBV4-2 and TRBJ2-1; 12 nucleotides agree with TRBD2. The CDR3 covers 17 residues. Germline V gives CDR1 LGHNA, CDR2 YNFKEQ. V shed 3 bases and J 8 bases; nucleotides not matched to a gene: 11. This CDR3 is CASSQPLAGGPWDEQFF. CDR3 DNA sequence: TGTGCCAGCAGCCAGCCGCTAGCGGGGGGGCCCTGGGATGAGCAGTTCTTC.

This sequence joins TRBV5-6 and TRBJ2-3; unclear D gene. The V gene's germline CDR1 is SGHDT and CDR2 YYEEEE. The length of the CDR3 is 14 residues. Trimming pared 0 bases from V and 0 bases from J, leaving 5 bases between. The CDR3 protein is CASSLVTSTDTQYF. For the CDR3, the DNA is TGTGCCAGCAGCTTGGTAACTAGCACAGATACGCAGTATTTT.

V usage is TRBV5-1 and J usage is TRBJ2-4; 7 bases match TRBD2. V shed 0 bases and J 6 bases; nucleotides not matched to a gene: 12. Germline lookup yields CDR1 SGHRS and CDR2 YFSETQ. The CDR3 covers 17 residues. The DNA for the CDR3 is TGCGCCAGCAGCTTGGGTGTCCGGGAAGCGGGGAGAAACATTCAGTACTTC. Protein product: CASSLGVREAGRNIQYF.

This chain links TRBV18 with TRBJ2-3; D uncertain. V dropped 0 bases and J dropped 2 bases, with 9 bases sitting between them. The CDR3 totals 15 residues. Germline V CDR1 and CDR2: KGHSH, LQKENI. CDR3: CASSPPRLATDTQYF. The CDR3 nucleotides read TGTGCCAGCTCACCACCCAGATTAGCCACAGATACGCAGTATTTT.

CDR3 protein: CASSQVTGWSSPLHF. DNA of the CDR3: TGTGCCAGCAGCCAAGTGACAGGGTGGAGTTCACCCCTCCACTTT. V usage is TRBV14 and J usage is TRBJ1-6, with 7 bases aligning to TRBD1. The CDR3 spans 15 residues. V was clipped by 1 base and J by 9 bases; unmatched bases: 6. Germline V CDR1 and CDR2: SGHDN, FVKESK.

Only a few counts were recorded for this clone. The V gene is TRBV5-1, the J gene TRBJ1-2, with 11 nucleotides matching TRBD1. The ends lost 4 bases at V and 6 bases at J; junction bases unmatched: 2. This CDR3 spans 13 amino acids. Germline V CDR1 and CDR2: SGHRS, YFSETQ. The CDR3 nucleotides are TGCGCCAGCAGCACGGACAGGGGGCATGGCTACACCTTC. This translates into CASSTDRGHGYTF.

V and J are TRBV13 and TRBJ1-6; the D is unclear. With 2 bases removed from V and 4 bases from J, the gap between germline ends came to 3 bases. Germline values: CDR1 PRHDT, CDR2 FYEKMQ (reference sequence). The CDR3 runs 13 residues. CDR3 in amino acids: CASSLSYNSPLHF. CDR3 coding DNA: TGTGCCAGCAGCTTATCGTATAATTCACCCCTCCACTTT.

The chain carries TRBV2 and TRBJ2-2; weak D call: TRBD1 (5 bases). Trimming took off 5 bases at V and 0 bases at J, with 13 bases between the two ends. CDR1 is SNHLY and CDR2 is FYNNEI in the germline V gene. This CDR3 region has 16 residues. The CDR3 bases are TGTGCCAGCAGTACCCCGACAGCCTCGAACACCGGGGAGCTGTTTTTT. This translates into CASSTPTASNTGELFF.

The chain carries TRBV28 and TRBJ1-2, with 9 bases identical to TRBD1. After removal of 6 bases from V and 4 bases from J, the junction contained 6 bases not matched to a gene. The CDR3 is 14 amino acids. The germline V gene has CDR1 MDHEN and CDR2 SYDVKM. The CDR3 nucleotides read TGTGCCAGCAGCCAAGTGACAGGGGGCTATGGCTACACCTTC. This sequence encodes CASSQVTGGYGYTF.

This chain uses TRBV9 with TRBJ2-7; 9 nucleotides match TRBD2. The V gene end was trimmed by 0 bases and the J gene end by 1 base; junction bases not matched to a gene: 5. CDR3 length: 16 amino acids. Germline V gives CDR1 SGDLS, CDR2 YYNGEE. For the CDR3, the DNA is TGTGCCAGCAGCGTAGTGGTAGCGGGGGATTCCTACGAGCAGTACTTC. Translation gives CASSVVVAGDSYEQYF.

The chain links TRBV2 to TRBJ2-7, with a tentative D call TRBD2 (6 bases). Germline CDR1 and CDR2: SNHLY and FYNNEI. This CDR3 has 12 residues. V lost 7 bases to trimming and J lost 2 bases, with 9 bases between them. The CDR3 is CASTGGPYEQYF. The CDR3, as DNA: TGTGCCAGCACCGGGGGTCCCTACGAGCAGTACTTC.

The V and J genes are TRBV6-5 and TRBJ1-5; possible D gene TRBD1, 5 bases. This CDR3 is built from 15 residues. From germline, CDR1 is MNHEY and CDR2 SVGAGI. Trimming shortened V by 6 bases and J by 3 bases, and 15 bases separated the two germline ends. The CDR3 here is CASSLGGVNNQPQHF. CDR3 nucleotides: TGTGCCAGCAGCCTGGGGGGAGTAAACAATCAGCCCCAGCATTTT.

This clone occurred a few times. This rearrangement joins TRBV27 to TRBJ2-1; 16 nucleotides agree with TRBD2. Per the germline V gene, CDR1 is MNHEY and CDR2 is SMNVEV (reference sequence). The trim removed 6 bases at V and 9 bases at J, leaving 17 bases unmatched. The CDR3 runs to 19 residues. In DNA, the CDR3 is TGTGCCAGCAGAGCGACCGGGACTAGCGGGGGGGCAACACGCCTTGAGCAGTTCTTC. The encoded protein is CASRATGTSGGATRLEQFF.